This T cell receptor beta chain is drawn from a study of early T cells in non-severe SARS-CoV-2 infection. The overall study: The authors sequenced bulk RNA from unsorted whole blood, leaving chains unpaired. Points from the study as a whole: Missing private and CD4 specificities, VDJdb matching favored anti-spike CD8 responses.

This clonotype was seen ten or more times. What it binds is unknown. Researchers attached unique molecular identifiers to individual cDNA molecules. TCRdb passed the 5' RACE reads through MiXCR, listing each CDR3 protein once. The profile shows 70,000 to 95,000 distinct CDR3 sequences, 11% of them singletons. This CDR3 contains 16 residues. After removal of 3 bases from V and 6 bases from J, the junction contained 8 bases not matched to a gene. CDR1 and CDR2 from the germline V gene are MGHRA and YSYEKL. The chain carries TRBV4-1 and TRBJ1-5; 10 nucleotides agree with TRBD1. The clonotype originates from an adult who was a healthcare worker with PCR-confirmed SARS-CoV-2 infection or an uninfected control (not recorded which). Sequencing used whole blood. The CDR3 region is CASSQPGQGVFQPQHF. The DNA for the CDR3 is TGCGCCAGCAGCCAGCCTGGACAGGGGGTATTTCAGCCCCAGCATTTT.